This T cell receptor (beta chain) was documented in a study of T cells in localized non-small cell lung cancer. Clones were sequenced by immunoSEQ multiplex PCR, and TCRdb holds only the in-frame ones, with some missing. The sample shows some 51,000 clones, 86% of them seen only once. A note on this clone: Its specificity is not known.

With 0 bases removed from V and 4 bases from J, the gap between germline ends came to 13 bases. The CDR3 is made up of 15 amino acids. The V gene's germline CDR1 is SGHRS and CDR2 YFSETQ. Regarding the study as a whole: In adjacent lung, a median around 50 of the top 100 tumor clones were found.

The sequence came from a woman aged 40 to 75 with stage I lung adenocarcinoma. The material was peripheral blood, obtained before any cancer treatment. This chain links TRBV5-1 with TRBJ1-1; D remains unclear. The CDR3 sequence is CASSLARGSITEAFF. CDR3 DNA: TGCGCCAGCAGCTTGGCCAGAGGGTCGATCACTGAAGCTTTCTTT.